The T cell receptor beta chain described here comes from a study of T cells in Graves' hyperthyroidism and ophthalmopathy. The CDR3 is made up of 13 amino acids. V gave up 7 bases and J gave up 9 bases, with 16 bases separating them. Template material for amplifying TCR beta CDR3 regions consisted of RNA transcripts. The study used the HTBI primer set for a first-round RT-PCR of the TCR CDR3. MiXCR, applied by TCRdb to the multiplex PCR reads, yields one record per CDR3 protein. The sample carries 300,000 to 450,000 distinct CDR3 sequences, 15% to 20% recorded once. This clonotype showed up many times.

Sequenced input: blood. The sequence came from a woman in her thirties or forties with Graves' ophthalmopathy. This chain connects TRBV12-3 or TRBV12-4 to TRBJ1-5; unclear D gene. The CDR3 sequence is CASTIGRRGPQHF. CDR3 nucleotides: TGTGCCAGCACCATAGGCCGGCGTGGGCCCCAGCATTTT.